Listed here is a single TCR beta chain. The antigen is undetermined. The data are from a study of beta chain features in type 1 diabetes. From germline, CDR1 is SNHLY and CDR2 FYNNEI. V lost 1 base and J lost 4, with 8 bases in between. The CDR3 totals 14 residues. Regarding the study as a whole: People with Type 1 diabetes carried modestly yet significantly shorter TCRB CDR3s in all four CD4+ subsets. The naive, central memory and Treg TCRB repertoires of patients appeared to be more similar to one another than those of healthy donors.

Every bit of the isolated RNA underwent reverse transcription, so sequencing read expressed TCRB transcripts. The data were produced by immunoSEQ multiplex PCR, yet TCRdb's version contains in-frame clones alone and is incomplete. The table shows approximately 170,000 clones, with almost 65% occurring only once. The source is a man younger than 45 with type 1 diabetes. This chain joins TRBV2 and TRBJ1-5; D call uncertain. Sequenced: naive CD4+ T cells from blood. CDR3 sequence (DNA): TGTGCCAGCAGTGAAGTCACACCAAATCAGCCCCAGCATTTT. As protein: CASSEVTPNQPQHF.